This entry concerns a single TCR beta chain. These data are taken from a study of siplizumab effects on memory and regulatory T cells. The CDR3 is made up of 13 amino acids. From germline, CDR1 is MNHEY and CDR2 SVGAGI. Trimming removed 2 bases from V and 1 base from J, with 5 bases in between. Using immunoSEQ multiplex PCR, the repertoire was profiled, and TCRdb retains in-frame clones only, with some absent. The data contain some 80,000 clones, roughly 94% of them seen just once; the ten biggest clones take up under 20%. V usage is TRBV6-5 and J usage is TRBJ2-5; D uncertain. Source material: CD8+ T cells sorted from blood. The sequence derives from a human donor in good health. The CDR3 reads CASSYGLQETQYF. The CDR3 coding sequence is TGTGCCAGCAGTTACGGGCTCCAAGAGACCCAGTACTTC.